These 16 T cell receptor beta chains came from one sample sequenced in a study of T-cell memory formation after mild COVID-19. One entry per CDR3 protein results from TCRdb running MiXCR on the 5' RACE reads. The table has approximately 60,000 distinct CDR3 sequences, about 10% seen once. Sequencing used PBMCs or a T cell subset sorted from them (not recorded which). The receptors stem from a man aged 18 to 29 who had mild COVID-19 (a few samples of this study predate the infection). Cell type and time point are not known.

This clonotype was seen ten or more times. The chain employs TRBV12-3 or TRBV12-4 and TRBJ2-1; D call uncertain. CDR3 length equals 12 residues. The V end was cut by 4 bases, the J end by 4 bases, with 5 bases between. The CDR3 loop is CASSSRYNEQFF. In DNA form, the CDR3 reads TGTGCCAGCAGTTCACGATACAATGAGCAGTTCTTC.

The genes are TRBV3-1 and TRBJ2-7; 11 bases match TRBD2. Per germline, CDR1 LGHDT and CDR2 YNNKEL (reference sequence). The CDR3 totals 15 residues. V lost 1 base, J lost 3 bases, and 2 bases stayed unmatched. As DNA, the CDR3 is TGTGCCAGCAGCCAAGCTAGCGGGGGGAACTACGAGCAGTACTTC. This translates into CASSQASGGNYEQYF.

This clonotype was seen ten or more times. The chain joins TRBV7-2 to TRBJ2-1, with D maybe TRBD1 (6 bases). CDR1 is SGHTA, CDR2 FQGNSA, per germline. V was shortened by 1 base and J by 9 bases, with 13 bases between the two germline ends. The CDR3 is 14 residues long. DNA of the CDR3: TGTGCCAGCAGCTTAGTTATACAGGGTGGTGAGCAGTTCTTC. Translation: CASSLVIQGGEQFF.

Only a few counts were recorded for this clonotype. The V gene is TRBV5-6, the J gene TRBJ2-1; no clear D gene. CDR3 length: 11 residues. Trimming pared 4 bases from V and 5 bases from J, leaving 4 bases between. Per germline, CDR1 SGHDT and CDR2 YYEEEE. The CDR3 DNA is TGTGCCAGCAGCCTTAACAATGAGCAGTTCTTC. This codes for CASSLNNEQFF.

This clonotype was seen only a few times. This sequence joins TRBV7-2 and TRBJ2-7; no clear D. CDR3 length equals 15 residues. V dropped 1 base and J dropped 4 bases, with 14 bases sitting between them. Germline assignment: CDR1 SGHTA and CDR2 FQGNSA. The CDR3 region is CASSLELISRYEQYF. In nucleotides, the CDR3 is TGTGCCAGCAGCTTAGAGTTGATATCTCGATACGAGCAGTACTTC.

The chain employs TRBV12-3 or TRBV12-4 and TRBJ2-2, with 11 bases matching TRBD2. CDR3 length equals 17 residues. V shed 6 bases and J 5 bases; nucleotides not matched to a gene: 11. CDR3 sequence (DNA): TGTGCCAGCAGCCGGCGGACTAGCGGGCGCGATACCGGGGAGCTGTTTTTT. Protein: CASSRRTSGRDTGELFF.

This clonotype was observed a handful of times. The J gene is TRBJ1-4, the V gene TRBV7-9, with 9 bases identical to TRBD1. CDR1 SEHNR and CDR2 FQNEAQ come from the germline V gene (reference sequence). CDR3 size: 15 residues. The V segment lost 6 bases and the J segment 5 bases; nucleotides outside the gene matches: 7. The CDR3: CASSPTGTGNEKLFF. As DNA, the CDR3 is TGTGCCAGCAGTCCGACCGGGACAGGGAATGAAAAACTGTTTTTT.

This clonotype has a handful of counts. The chain recombines TRBV3-1 with TRBJ1-2, with D possibly being TRBD1 (5 bases). This CDR3 contains 12 residues. V lost 7 bases to trimming and J lost 8 bases, with 14 bases between them. The germline V gene has CDR1 LGHDT and CDR2 YNNKEL (reference sequence). CDR3 residues: CASKGTAHGYTF. DNA of the CDR3: TGTGCCAGCAAGGGGACCGCCCACGGCTACACCTTC.

The rearrangement links TRBV5-4 to TRBJ2-1; D might be TRBD2 (6 bases). Trimming removed 8 bases at V and 8 bases at J, with 11 bases between. Germline V gene sequence: CDR1 SGHNT, CDR2 YYREEE (reference sequence). The CDR3 is 11 amino acids. CDR3 nucleotide sequence: TGTGCCAGACAAATAGCGGATGAGCAGTTCTTC. It encodes CARQIADEQFF. The full variable domain, with the rest looked up from reference TRBV5-4 and TRBJ2-1, is ETGVTQSPTHLIKTRGQQVTLRCSSQSGHNTVSWYQQALGQGPQFIFQYYREEENGRGNFPPRFSGLQFPNYSSELNVNALELDDSALYLCARQIADEQFFGPGTRLTVL.

A few counts support this clonotype. V is TRBV7-9 and J is TRBJ2-1; 9 bases map to TRBD1. Looked up from germline, CDR1 is SEHNR and CDR2 is FQNEAQ (reference sequence). The CDR3 covers 15 residues. V lost 6 bases and J lost 7; bases outside the gene matches: 10. This CDR3 reads CASRGPGQGRNEQFF. In DNA, the CDR3 is TGTGCCAGCAGGGGTCCGGGACAGGGAAGGAATGAGCAGTTCTTC. Together with reference TRBV7-9 and TRBJ2-1, the CDR3 gives the full variable domain: DTGVSQNPRHKITKRGQNVTFRCDPISEHNRLYWYRQTLGQGPEFLTYFQNEAQLEKSRLLSDRFSAERPKGSFSTLEIQRTEQGDSAMYLCASRGPGQGRNEQFFGPGTRLTVL.

The chain combines TRBV7-9 with TRBJ1-6, with no clear D. This CDR3 is 14 amino acids long. Germline lookup yields CDR1 SEHNR and CDR2 FQNEAQ (reference sequence). Trimming cost V 4 bases and J 8 bases, with 12 bases left between them. The CDR3 here is CASSSQVEDSPLHF. The CDR3 DNA sequence: TGTGCCAGCAGCTCGCAAGTCGAGGATTCACCCCTCCACTTT.

This clonotype occurred a few times. The chain has TRBV5-1 and TRBJ1-1; TRBD1 matches at 9 bases. Germline trimming cut 5 bases from V and 6 bases from J; bases unmatched to any gene: 11. Germline CDR1 is SGHRS and CDR2 is YFSETQ. The CDR3 runs 15 residues. The CDR3 DNA follows: TGCGCCAGCAGGGGTTCAGTCCGGGACAGGGCTGAAGCTTTCTTT. Encoded protein: CASRGSVRDRAEAFF.

Ten or more counts support this clonotype. The rearrangement links TRBV6-4 to TRBJ2-1; no firm D call. Trimming cost V 1 base and J 8 bases, with 3 bases left between them. The CDR3 contains 11 residues. Germline V gives CDR1 MRHNA, CDR2 SNTAGT. The chain's CDR3 is CASSDYDEQFF. In DNA form, the CDR3 reads TGTGCCAGCAGTGACTATGATGAGCAGTTCTTC.

This clonotype was seen repeatedly, ten times or more. DNA of the CDR3: TGCGCCAGCAGCCAAGATCTTCTCTCCGGGACAGGGGAAGAGACCCAGTACTTC. It translates to CASSQDLLSGTGEETQYF. The chain uses TRBV4-3 and TRBJ2-5; TRBD1 agrees at 10 bases. CDR1 LGHNA and CDR2 YSLEER come from the germline V gene. The V segment lost 0 bases and the J segment 3 bases; nucleotides outside the gene matches: 10. The CDR3 is 18 residues long.

This clonotype turned up a few times. The gene calls are TRBV27 and TRBJ2-6; no definite D call. The CDR3 sequence is 17 residues long. Germline CDR1 and CDR2: MNHEY and SMNVEV (reference sequence). V was cut by 5 bases and J by 2 bases, with 16 bases left in between. The CDR3: CASSPMVGVAGANVLTF. In DNA, the CDR3 is TGTGCCAGCAGTCCCATGGTGGGTGTCGCTGGGGCCAACGTCCTGACTTTC. The whole variable domain, filled in from reference TRBV27 and TRBJ2-6, reads EAQVTQNPRYLITVTGKKLTVTCSQNMNHEYMSWYRQDPGLGLRQIYYSMNVEVTDKGDVPEGYKVSRKEKRNFPLILESPSPNQTSLYFCASSPMVGVAGANVLTFGAGSRLTVL.

The chain links TRBV3-1 to TRBJ2-5; possibly TRBD2 for D (5 bases). This CDR3 contains 15 residues. V was pared by 0 bases and J by 5 bases, with 13 bases between. CDR1 is LGHDT and CDR2 is YNNKEL in the germline V gene (reference sequence). The chain's CDR3 is CASSQDRGSWETQYF. CDR3 bases: TGTGCCAGCAGCCAAGACCGGGGAAGCTGGGAGACCCAGTACTTC.